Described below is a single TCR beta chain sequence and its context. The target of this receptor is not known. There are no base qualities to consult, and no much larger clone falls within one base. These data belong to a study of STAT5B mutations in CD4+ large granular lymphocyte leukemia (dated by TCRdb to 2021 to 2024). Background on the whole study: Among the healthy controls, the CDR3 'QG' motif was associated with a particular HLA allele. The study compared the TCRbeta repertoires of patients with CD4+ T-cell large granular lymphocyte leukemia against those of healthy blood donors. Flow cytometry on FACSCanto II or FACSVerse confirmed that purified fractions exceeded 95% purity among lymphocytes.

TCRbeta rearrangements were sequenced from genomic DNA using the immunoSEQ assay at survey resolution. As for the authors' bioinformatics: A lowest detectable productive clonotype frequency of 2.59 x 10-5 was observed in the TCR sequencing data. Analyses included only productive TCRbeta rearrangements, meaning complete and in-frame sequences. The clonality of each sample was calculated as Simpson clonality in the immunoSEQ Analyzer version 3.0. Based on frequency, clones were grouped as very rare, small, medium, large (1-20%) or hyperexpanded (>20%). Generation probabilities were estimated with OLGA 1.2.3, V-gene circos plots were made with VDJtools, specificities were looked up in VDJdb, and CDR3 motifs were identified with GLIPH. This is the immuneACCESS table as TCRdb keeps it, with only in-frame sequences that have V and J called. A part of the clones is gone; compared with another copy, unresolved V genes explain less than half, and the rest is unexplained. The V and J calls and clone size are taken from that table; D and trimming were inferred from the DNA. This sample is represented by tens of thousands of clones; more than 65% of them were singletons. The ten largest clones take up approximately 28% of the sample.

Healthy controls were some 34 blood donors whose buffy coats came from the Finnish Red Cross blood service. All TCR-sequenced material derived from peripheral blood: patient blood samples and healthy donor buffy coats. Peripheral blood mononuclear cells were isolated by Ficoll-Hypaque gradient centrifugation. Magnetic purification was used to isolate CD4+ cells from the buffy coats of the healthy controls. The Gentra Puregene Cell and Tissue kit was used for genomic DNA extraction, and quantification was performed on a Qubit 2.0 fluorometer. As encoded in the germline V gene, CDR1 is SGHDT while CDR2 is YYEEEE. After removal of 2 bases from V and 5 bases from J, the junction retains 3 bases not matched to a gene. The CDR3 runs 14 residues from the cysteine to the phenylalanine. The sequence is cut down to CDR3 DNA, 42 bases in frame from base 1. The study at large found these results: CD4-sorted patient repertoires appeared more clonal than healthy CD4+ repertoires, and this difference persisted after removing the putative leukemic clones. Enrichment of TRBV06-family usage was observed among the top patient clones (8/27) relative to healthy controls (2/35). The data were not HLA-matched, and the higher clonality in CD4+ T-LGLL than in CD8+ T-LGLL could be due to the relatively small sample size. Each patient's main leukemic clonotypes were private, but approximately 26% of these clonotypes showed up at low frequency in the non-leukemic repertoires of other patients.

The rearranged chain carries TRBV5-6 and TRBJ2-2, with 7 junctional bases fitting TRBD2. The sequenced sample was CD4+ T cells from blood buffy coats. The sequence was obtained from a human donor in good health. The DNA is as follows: TGTGCCAGCAGCTTTGGGCGGGGGACCGGGGAGCTGTTTTTT. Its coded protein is CASSFGRGTGELFF.